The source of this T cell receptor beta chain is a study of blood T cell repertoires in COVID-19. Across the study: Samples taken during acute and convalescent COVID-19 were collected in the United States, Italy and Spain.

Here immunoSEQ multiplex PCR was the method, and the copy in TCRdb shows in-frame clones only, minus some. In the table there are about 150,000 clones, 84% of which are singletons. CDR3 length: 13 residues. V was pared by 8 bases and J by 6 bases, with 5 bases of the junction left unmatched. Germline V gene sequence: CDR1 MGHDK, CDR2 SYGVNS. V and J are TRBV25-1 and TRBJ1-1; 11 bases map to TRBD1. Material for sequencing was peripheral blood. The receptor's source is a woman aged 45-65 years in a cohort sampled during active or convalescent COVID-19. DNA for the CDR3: TGTGCCAGCTCCGGACAGGGGGCATCTGAAGCTTTCTTT. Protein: CASSGQGASEAFF.